This T cell receptor beta chain was captured by sequencing in a study of spatial heterogeneity in lung cancer. General study findings and limits: Relative to follow-up, resection was when ubiquitous expanded tumor TCRs appeared more in blood.

TCR cDNA molecules each had a unique molecular identifier. Each CDR3 protein gets one entry after TCRdb re-called the 5' RACE reads with MiXCR. The data hold roughly 80,000 distinct CDR3 sequences, with roughly 12% observed a single time. This clonotype has more than one count but fewer than ten. No antigen is known for it. The sample's time point: sample taken at primary tumor resection. Unsorted samples of tumor, nontumor lung or frozen PBMC had their whole RNA sequenced. The donor population consisted of approximately 79 patients with untreated, early-stage non-small cell lung cancer. This material consisted of PBMCs, taken at surgery. This receptor was taken from a male donor with early-stage non-small cell lung cancer.

The CDR3 nucleotides are TGTGCCACCAGGTATGGCGGGGAGCAAGAGACCCAGTACTTC. Residues: CATRYGGEQETQYF. The rearrangement uses TRBV15 and TRBJ2-5, with D possibly TRBD2 on 6 matching bases. CDR1 LNHNV and CDR2 YYDKDF come from the germline V gene (reference sequence). There are 14 residues in the CDR3. The V and J ends lost 6 bases and 2 bases respectively, with 13 bases between them.